This entry lists 12 T cell receptor beta chains sequenced from one sample in a study of T cells after yellow fever vaccination. TCRdb reprocessed the 5' RACE reads with MiXCR, giving one entry per CDR3 protein. The profile shows about 260,000 distinct CDR3 sequences, 10% to 15% of them singletons. The material was CD4+ T cells sorted from PBMCs, obtained 45 days after the yellow fever booster vaccination. The receptors derive from a man aged 25 to 40 who received the YFV17D yellow fever vaccine.

This clonotype appeared many times. J is TRBJ2-2 and V is TRBV9; a possible D gene is TRBD2 (6 bases). Trimming stripped 1 base from V and 7 bases from J, with 11 bases between. The germline CDR1 and CDR2 sequences are SGDLS and YYNGEE. The CDR3 extends over 14 amino acids. CDR3 sequence: CASSVSVAVGELFF. The CDR3 coding sequence is TGTGCCAGCAGCGTATCCGTAGCGGTCGGGGAGCTGTTTTTT.

With respect to this clonotype: An end of the junction differs from the germline gene, which may be a read error. The chain has TRBV10-3 and TRBJ2-1; D possibly corresponds to TRBD2 (5 bases). This CDR3 spans 13 amino acids. Germline CDR1 ENHRY, CDR2 SYGVKD. CDR3 in amino acids: CATSTRVDNEQFF. DNA for the CDR3: TGTGCCACCAGTACGAGGGTGGACAATGAGCAGTTCTTC.

V gene TRBV6-5 combines with J gene TRBJ2-7, with TRBD1 matching 7 bases. V trimming: 0 bases; J trimming: 2 bases; junction bases outside the gene matches: 4. The CDR3 has 15 amino acids. CDR1 MNHEY and CDR2 SVGAGI come from the germline V gene. For the CDR3, the DNA is TGTGCCAGCAGTTACTCGACAGGGTACGCCTACGAGCAGTACTTC. This sequence encodes CASSYSTGYAYEQYF.

This clonotype turned up a few times. The chain is built from TRBV6-1 and TRBJ2-1; TRBD1 matches at 7 bases. There are 14 residues in the CDR3. In germline, CDR1 is MNHNS, CDR2 SASEGT. The junction had 4 bases not matched to a gene; V was cut back by 8 bases and J by 0 bases. CDR3 sequence (DNA): TGTGCCAGCTTACAGGGGAGCTCCTACAATGAGCAGTTCTTC. Amino acids: CASLQGSSYNEQFF.

The sample holds a few counts of this clonotype. The chain couples TRBV7-2 to TRBJ2-3; 10 bases fit TRBD2. Trimming at V came to 6 bases and at J to 1 base, leaving 7 bases not matched to a gene. This CDR3 comprises 16 residues. Germline loops: CDR1 SGHTA, CDR2 FQGNSA. CDR3 bases: TGTGCCAGCAGGCCAAACCTAGCGGGAGGCACAGATACGCAGTATTTT. This codes for CASRPNLAGGTDTQYF. The variable domain in full, completed from reference TRBV7-2 and TRBJ2-3, reads GAGVSQSPSNKVTEKGKDVELRCDPISGHTALYWYRQSLGQGLEFLIYFQGNSAPDKSGLPSDRFSAERTGGSVSTLTIQRTQQEDSAVYLCASRPNLAGGTDTQYFGPGTRLTVL.

This clonotype was picked up a small number of times. The V and J genes are TRBV27 and TRBJ2-1; D gene ambiguous. This CDR3 has 15 residues. The V gene's germline CDR1 is MNHEY and CDR2 SMNVEV (reference sequence). The V and J ends lost 1 base and 6 bases respectively, with 13 bases between them. This CDR3 reads CASSLFVNTPNEQFF. The CDR3 region has the DNA TGTGCCAGCAGTTTATTTGTCAATACCCCCAATGAGCAGTTCTTC.

This clonotype was detected only a few times. The J gene is TRBJ2-3, the V gene TRBV20-1; D is possibly TRBD1 (6 bases). The CDR3 has 15 amino acids. Germline V CDR1 and CDR2: DFQATT, SNEGSKA (reference sequence). CDR3: CLARGQALGGDTQYF. The CDR3 DNA reads TGCCTTGCCAGGGGTCAGGCCCTGGGTGGAGATACGCAGTATTTT.

The chain combines TRBV12-3 or TRBV12-4 with TRBJ1-5; D unclear. Trimming removed 5 bases at V and 4 bases at J, with 9 bases between. There are 13 residues in the CDR3. Here the CDR3 DNA reads TGTGCCAGCAGTATATTCGCGAATCAGCCCCAGCATTTT. It codes for CASSIFANQPQHF.

This chain joins TRBV20-1 and TRBJ2-5; D call uncertain. CDR3 length equals 12 residues. Looked up from germline, CDR1 is DFQATT and CDR2 is SNEGSKA (reference sequence). The germline V and J ends were trimmed by 4 bases and 2 bases, with 8 bases remaining between them. The CDR3 region has the DNA TGCAGTGCTACCAGACCGCAAGAGACCCAGTACTTC. It translates to CSATRPQETQYF.

This sequence joins TRBV29-1 and TRBJ2-1; a weak D match, TRBD2 (6 bases). The CDR3 runs to 14 residues. Germline assignment: CDR1 SQVTM and CDR2 ANQGSEA. Trimming removed 5 bases at V and 3 bases at J, with 14 bases between. The CDR3 region is CSVLAVRGYNEQFF. The DNA for the CDR3 is TGCAGCGTTTTAGCGGTCCGCGGCTACAATGAGCAGTTCTTC.

This chain connects TRBV6-5 to TRBJ1-2; no reliable D call. The CDR3 sequence is 14 residues long. CDR1 is MNHEY and CDR2 is SVGAGI in the germline V gene. The germline V and J ends were trimmed by 0 bases and 2 bases, with 7 bases remaining between them. CDR3 nucleotides: TGTGCCAGCAGTTACTCGACGTTAAACTATGGCTACACCTTC. Translating it yields CASSYSTLNYGYTF.

Only a few counts were recorded for this clonotype. CDR3 in amino acids: CASSFTDRDDNEQFF. The CDR3 DNA reads as TGTGCCAGCAGTTTCACGGACAGGGACGACAATGAGCAGTTCTTC. The V and J genes are TRBV6-2 or TRBV6-3 and TRBJ2-1; 8 bases match TRBD1. The CDR3 is made up of 15 amino acids. Germline V CDR1 and CDR2: MNHEY, SVGEGT. The trim removed 4 bases at V and 5 bases at J, leaving 7 bases unmatched.